The clone carrying this TCR beta chain was recorded many times. These data come from a study of glioma-infiltrating T cells. Using RNA template, CDR3s of TCR alpha and beta were amplified with iRepertoire arm-PCR. Using its own MiXCR run on the multiplex PCR reads, TCRdb lists one record per CDR3 protein. The data contain approximately 89,000 distinct CDR3 sequences, about a quarter of them seen just once; the ten biggest clones take up 5.5% to 7.5%. Germline V gives CDR1 LGHNA, CDR2 YNFKEQ. The CDR3 spans 15 residues. After removal of 4 bases from V and 9 bases from J, the junction contained 4 bases not matched to a gene.

This TCR came from a human donor with low-grade glioma or glioblastoma, undergoing nonglioma brain surgery, or in good health (not recorded which). The sequenced sample consisted of glioma tissue, nonneoplastic brain tissue, or PBMCs (not recorded which). The chain uses TRBV4-2 and TRBJ2-1; TRBD2 agrees at 15 bases. The CDR3 spells CASSRTSGGDGEQFF. CDR3 nucleotides: TGTGCCAGCAGCCGGACTAGCGGGGGGGACGGTGAGCAGTTCTTC.